The 12 T cell receptor beta chains reported below all come from one sample, sequenced in a study of neurological immune-mediated disorders. TCRdb re-analysed the 5' RACE reads in MiXCR, keeping a single row per CDR3 protein. The sample lists about 46,000 distinct CDR3 sequences; 9% to 12% were seen once. Source material: PBMCs. The receptors stem from a man in his 70s with HTLV-1-associated myelopathy (HAM/TSP).

The sample holds many counts of this clonotype. The chain employs TRBV20-1 and TRBJ2-1; TRBD1 agrees at 9 bases. The CDR3 has 14 amino acids. CDR1 is DFQATT and CDR2 is SNEGSKA in the germline V gene (reference sequence). V dropped 2 bases and J dropped 8; count of bases not matched to a gene: 7. Written as DNA, the CDR3 is TGCAGTGCTAGACCCGGGACAGGGAGGGATGAGCAGTTCTTC. This gives the protein CSARPGTGRDEQFF.

The table lists this clonotype with many counts. This chain links TRBV6-2 or TRBV6-3 with TRBJ2-1, with D maybe TRBD2 (5 bases). There are 14 residues in the CDR3. V was clipped by 8 bases and J by 2 bases, with 13 bases between them. In germline, CDR1 is MNHEY, CDR2 SVGEGT. The CDR3 DNA reads TGTGCCAGCCGGGCCCCCGGGGCCTACAATGAGCAGTTCTTC. This gives the protein CASRAPGAYNEQFF.

The chain carries TRBV7-8 and TRBJ2-7; 13 positions match TRBD2. From germline, CDR1 is SGHVS and CDR2 FQNEAQ. The CDR3 runs 17 residues. Unmatched junction bases numbered 8, after V lost 3 bases and J lost 3 bases. The DNA of the CDR3 is TGTGCCAGCAGCTTCCGGGACCGGACTAGCGGGGGCTACGAGCAGTACTTC. This sequence encodes CASSFRDRTSGGYEQYF.

Many counts were recorded for this clonotype. The V call is TRBV7-9, the J call TRBJ2-7; weak D call: TRBD2 (5 bases). Germline-derived CDR1 and CDR2 are SEHNR and FQNEAQ (reference sequence). This CDR3 region has 14 residues. V was clipped by 2 bases and J by 5 bases, with 13 bases between them. The CDR3 spells CASSLQASRNEQYF. The CDR3 DNA reads TGTGCCAGCAGCTTACAGGCTAGCAGGAACGAGCAGTACTTC.

This clonotype has a count of ten or more. The chain is built from TRBV10-3 and TRBJ1-4; 10 bases align to TRBD1. CDR1 is ENHRY, CDR2 SYGVKD, per germline. The CDR3 consists of 14 residues. With V trimmed by 6 bases and J by 8 bases, 6 bases remained unmatched. The CDR3 nucleotides are TGTGCCATCAGCGACCGGGACAGGGGAGAAAAACTGTTTTTT. It is translated as CAISDRDRGEKLFF.

This clonotype was found many times. J is TRBJ2-4 and V is TRBV11-2, with 8 bases matching TRBD1. The J segment lost 5 bases and the V segment lost 4 bases, leaving 7 bases of the junction unmatched. This CDR3 has 15 residues. Germline-derived CDR1 and CDR2 are SGHAT and FQNNGV. The CDR3 loop is CASSSSRGQENIQYF. CDR3 sequence (DNA): TGTGCCAGCAGCTCGTCCAGGGGGCAGGAAAACATTCAGTACTTC. The full variable domain, with the rest looked up from reference TRBV11-2 and TRBJ2-4, is EAGVAQSPRYKIIEKRQSVAFWCNPISGHATLYWYQQILGQGPKLLIQFQNNGVVDDSQLPKDRFSAERLKGVDSTLKIQPAKLEDSAVYLCASSSSRGQENIQYFGAGTRLSVL.

The V and J genes are TRBV14 and TRBJ2-5; D remains unclear. This CDR3 contains 16 residues. The V end was cut by 3 bases, the J end by 4 bases, with 18 bases between. Germline CDR1 reads SGHDN; CDR2 reads FVKESK. The CDR3 bases are TGTGCCAGCAGCCAGGGTATACAGCCTTTCCGAGAGACCCAGTACTTC. Amino acids: CASSQGIQPFRETQYF.

This clonotype occurred many times. This chain uses TRBV10-3 with TRBJ2-3; D might be TRBD1 (6 bases). CDR1 and CDR2 (germline): ENHRY, SYGVKD. Trimming removed 3 bases from V and 6 bases from J, with 10 bases in between. The CDR3 has 13 amino acids. DNA for the CDR3: TGTGCCATCAGTGAAGGACAGCCCGATACGCAGTATTTT. Translation gives CAISEGQPDTQYF.

In its sample, this clonotype was seen many times. V usage is TRBV6-4 and J usage is TRBJ2-1; D possibly corresponds to TRBD2 (6 bases). V lost 5 bases and J 8 bases, leaving 16 bases between the germline ends. The CDR3 sequence is 14 residues long. CDR1 is MRHNA, CDR2 SNTAGT, per germline. The CDR3 loop reads CASSPVGGPDEQFF. CDR3 DNA: TGTGCCAGCAGTCCCGTGGGAGGTCCGGATGAGCAGTTCTTC.

The DNA of the CDR3 is TGCAGTGCTAGAGGGGTAGCGGGAGGTACCGGGGAGCTGTTTTTT. This gives the protein CSARGVAGGTGELFF. The chain has TRBV20-1 and TRBJ2-2, with 10 positions matching TRBD2. Germline CDR1 reads DFQATT; CDR2 reads SNEGSKA (reference sequence). The V gene end was trimmed by 1 base and the J gene end by 5 bases; junction bases not matched to a gene: 4. This CDR3 has 15 residues.

This clonotype has ten or more counts. The CDR3 reads CASSDITGGGELFF. The CDR3 DNA reads TGCGCCAGCAGCGACATTACAGGGGGAGGGGAGCTGTTTTTT. The chain couples TRBV5-1 to TRBJ2-2; 8 bases match TRBD1. This CDR3 spans 14 amino acids. V dropped 4 bases and J dropped 8; count of bases not matched to a gene: 7. CDR1 is SGHRS and CDR2 is YFSETQ in the germline V gene.

In its sample, this clonotype was seen many times. The V and J genes are TRBV7-2 and TRBJ2-2; D unresolved. The CDR3 totals 14 residues. The germline V gene has CDR1 SGHTA and CDR2 FQGNSA. Trimming pared 5 bases from V and 1 base from J, leaving 8 bases between. CDR3 bases: TGTGCCAGCAGCCCCTATAAGAACACCGGGGAGCTGTTTTTT. This sequence encodes CASSPYKNTGELFF.